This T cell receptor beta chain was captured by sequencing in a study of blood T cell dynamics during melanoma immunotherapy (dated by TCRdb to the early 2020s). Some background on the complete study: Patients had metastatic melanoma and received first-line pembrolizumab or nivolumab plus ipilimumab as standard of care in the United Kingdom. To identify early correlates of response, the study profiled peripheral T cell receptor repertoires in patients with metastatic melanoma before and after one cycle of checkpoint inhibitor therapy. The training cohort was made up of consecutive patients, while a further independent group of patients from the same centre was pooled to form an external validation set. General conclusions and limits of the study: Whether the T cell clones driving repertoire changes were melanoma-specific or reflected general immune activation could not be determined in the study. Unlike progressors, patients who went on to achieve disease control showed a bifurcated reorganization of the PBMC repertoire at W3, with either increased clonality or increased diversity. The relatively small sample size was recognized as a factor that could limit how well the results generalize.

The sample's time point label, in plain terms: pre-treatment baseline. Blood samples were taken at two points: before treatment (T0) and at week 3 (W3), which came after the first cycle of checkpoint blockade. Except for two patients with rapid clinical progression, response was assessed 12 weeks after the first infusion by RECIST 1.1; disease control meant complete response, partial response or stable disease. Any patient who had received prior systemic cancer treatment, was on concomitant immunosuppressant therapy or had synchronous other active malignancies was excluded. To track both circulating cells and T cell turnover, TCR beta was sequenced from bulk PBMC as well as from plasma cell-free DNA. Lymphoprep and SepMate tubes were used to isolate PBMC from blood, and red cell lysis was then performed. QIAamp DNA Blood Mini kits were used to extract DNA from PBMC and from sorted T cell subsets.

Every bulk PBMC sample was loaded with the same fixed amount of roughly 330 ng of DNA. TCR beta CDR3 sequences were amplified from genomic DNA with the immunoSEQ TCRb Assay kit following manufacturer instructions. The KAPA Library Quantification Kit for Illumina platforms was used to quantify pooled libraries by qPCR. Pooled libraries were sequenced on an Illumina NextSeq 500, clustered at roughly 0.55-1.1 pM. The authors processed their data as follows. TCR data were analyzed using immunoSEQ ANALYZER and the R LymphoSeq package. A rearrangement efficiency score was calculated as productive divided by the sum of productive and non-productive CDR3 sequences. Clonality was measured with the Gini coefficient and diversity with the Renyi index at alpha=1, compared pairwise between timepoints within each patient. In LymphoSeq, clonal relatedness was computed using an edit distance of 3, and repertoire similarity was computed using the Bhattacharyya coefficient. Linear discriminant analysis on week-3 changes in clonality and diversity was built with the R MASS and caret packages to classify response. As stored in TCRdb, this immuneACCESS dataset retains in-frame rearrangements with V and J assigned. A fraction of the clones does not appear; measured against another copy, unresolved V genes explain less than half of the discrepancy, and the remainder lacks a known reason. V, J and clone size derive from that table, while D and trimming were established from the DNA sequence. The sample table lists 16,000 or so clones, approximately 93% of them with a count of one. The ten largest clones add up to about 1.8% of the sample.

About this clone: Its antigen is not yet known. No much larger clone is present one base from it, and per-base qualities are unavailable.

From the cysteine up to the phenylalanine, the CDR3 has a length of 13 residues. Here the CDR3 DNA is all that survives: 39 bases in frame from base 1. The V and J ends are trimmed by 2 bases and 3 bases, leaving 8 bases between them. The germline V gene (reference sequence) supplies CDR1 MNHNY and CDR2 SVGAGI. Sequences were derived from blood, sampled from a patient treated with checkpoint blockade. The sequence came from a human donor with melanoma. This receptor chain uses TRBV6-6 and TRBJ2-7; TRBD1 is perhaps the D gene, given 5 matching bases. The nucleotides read TGTGCCAGCAGTTACGGAAGGGGCTACGAGCAGTACTTC. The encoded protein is CASSYGRGYEQYF.